The rows below give T cell receptor beta chains drawn from one sample of a study of control samples from healthy donors and cancer patients. Using immunoSEQ multiplex PCR, the repertoire was profiled, and TCRdb retains in-frame clones only, with some absent. The sample records fewer than 40,000 clones, about 94% being singletons. The sample consisted of PBMCs. These receptors originate from a man in his forties with colorectal cancer. The CDR3 runs from the conserved cysteine through the conserved F or W. Fields, in order: clone size, D gene, V gene, J gene, CDR3 DNA, CDR3 protein. The D gene is left open where the match is weak. Where a row states a size, it is once, few, many or the class of an expanded clone; other rows omit it.

>NA|NA|TRBV11-2|TRBJ2-7
TGTGCCAGCAGCTCCCGACTGAGCTACGAGCAGTACTTC
CASSSRLSYEQYF
>NA|NA|TRBV20-1|TRBJ1-3
TGCAGTGCTAGTAATGCAGGGCACACCATATATTTT
CSASNAGHTIYF
>once|TRBD2|TRBV27|TRBJ2-6
TGTGCCAGCAGCGTAGGGACTAGCGGGGGGGCCTCCGGGGCCAACGTCCTGACTTTC
CASSVGTSGGASGANVLTF
>NA|TRBD1|TRBV5-6|TRBJ1-1
TGTGCCAGCAGCTCCGGGACAGGGGCCAAAAGGATGAACACTGAAGCTTTCTTT
CASSSGTGAKRMNTEAFF
>NA|NA|TRBV19|TRBJ1-5
TGTGCCAGTAGTATCAAGAACTATAGCAATCAGCCCCAGCATTTT
CASSIKNYSNQPQHF
>NA|TRBD2|TRBV14|TRBJ2-1
TGTGCCTCCCGGGAGGACAATGAGCAGTTCTTC
CASREDNEQFF
>NA|NA|TRBV5-6|TRBJ1-5
TGTGCCAGCAGCCAAGGGGATATTCAGCCCCAGCATTTT
CASSQGDIQPQHF
>NA|TRBD2|TRBV6-1|TRBJ2-1
TGTGCCAGCAGTGTAGGGACTAGCGGGGGGGCAAGAGAGCAGTTCTTC
CASSVGTSGGAREQFF
>NA|NA|TRBV7-2|TRBJ2-5
TGTGCCAGCAGCGAACCATTGGACCCAAACCAAGAGACCCAGTACTTC
CASSEPLDPNQETQYF
>NA|TRBD1|TRBV6-6|TRBJ1-2
TGTGCCAGCAGTTACTCGACAGGGGACTATGGCTACACCTTC
CASSYSTGDYGYTF
>NA|TRBD2|TRBV6-1|TRBJ2-3
TGTGCCAGCAGTGCTCAACTCGGGGGGTCTCCAGATACGCAGTATTTT
CASSAQLGGSPDTQYF
>NA|NA|TRBV18|TRBJ1-1
TGTGCCAGCTCGCGGACGGGCTCCCCGACTGAAGCTTTCTTT
CASSRTGSPTEAFF
>once|NA|TRBV7-3|TRBJ2-5
TGTGCCAGCAGCCTCTGGGCCGGGCAAGAGACCCAGTACTTC
CASSLWAGQETQYF
>once|NA|TRBV11-2|TRBJ1-5
TGTGCCAGCAGCACAGGGCCTGGTCAGCCCCAGCATTTT
CASSTGPGQPQHF
>NA|NA|TRBV3-1/TRBV3-2|TRBJ1-1
TGTGCCAGCAGCCAAACATTTCCATCGGCTGAAGCTTTCTTT
CASSQTFPSAEAFF
>NA|NA|TRBV18|TRBJ1-2
TGTGCCAGCTCTCCGGGCGAGGGTGGCTACACCTTC
CASSPGEGGYTF
>NA|TRBD2|TRBV24-1|TRBJ2-5
TGTGCCACCAGTGATGCCGGGACTAACCAAGAGACCCAGTACTTC
CATSDAGTNQETQYF
>NA|NA|TRBV19|TRBJ1-5
TGTGCCAGTAGTGTTCATATAGGGGATGGCGATCAGCCCCAGCATTTT
CASSVHIGDGDQPQHF
>few|NA|TRBV7-9|TRBJ1-1
TGTGCCAGCAGCTTGAGTCGAGGGGCCACTGAAGCTTTCTTT
CASSLSRGATEAFF
>NA|TRBD2|TRBV5-1|TRBJ2-7
TGCGCCAGCAGCCCCGGGCCTGGACTAGCGGGGGACCACTCCTACGAGCAGTACTTC
CASSPGPGLAGDHSYEQYF
>NA|TRBD1|TRBV28|TRBJ1-2
TGTGCCAGCAGCCTGGGACAGAACTATGGCTACACCTTC
CASSLGQNYGYTF
>NA|NA|TRBV11-3|TRBJ2-1
TGTGCCAGCAGCTTAGAAAGGAGGGGCTCCTACAATGAGCAGTTCTTC
CASSLERRGSYNEQFF
>NA|TRBD1|TRBV14|TRBJ1-1
TGTGCCAGCAGCACTGAACAGGGGGCGATCACTGAAGCTTTCTTT
CASSTEQGAITEAFF
>NA|NA|TRBV24-1|TRBJ2-3
TGTGCCACCAGTGAGGCAGGATCTAGCACAGATACGCAGTATTTT
CATSEAGSSTDTQYF
>NA|TRBD1|TRBV5-4|TRBJ1-1
TGTGCCAGCAGCTTGGGACAGGGGGCGCGTGGCACTGAAGCTTTCTTT
CASSLGQGARGTEAFF
>NA|NA|TRBV5-6|TRBJ1-3
TGTGCCAGCAGCCTCAGGAGTGCTACGGGAGGAAACACCATATATTTT
CASSLRSATGGNTIYF
>NA|TRBD1|TRBV5-1|TRBJ2-2
TGCGCCAGCAGCCAGGGACAGGGGGGCGGCGGGGAGCTGTTTTTT
CASSQGQGGGGELFF
>NA|NA|TRBV3-1/TRBV3-2|TRBJ2-7
TGTGCCAGCAGCCAAGGAACACGTTACGACCACTACGTCTTTCAGTACTTC
CASSQGTRYDHYVFQYF
>NA|TRBD1|TRBV6-1|TRBJ2-3
TGTGCCAGCAGTGAAGTCCGGACAGGGACGGCAGTGGGCACAGATACGCAGTATTTT
CASSEVRTGTAVGTDTQYF
>NA|NA|TRBV5-6|TRBJ1-2
TGTGCCAGCAGCCCGGACGGGGATCATGGCTACACCTTC
CASSPDGDHGYTF
>NA|NA|TRBV23-1|TRBJ2-2
TGCGCCAGCAGTCAGTCTGGGTGGAACACCGGGGAGCTGTTTTTT
CASSQSGWNTGELFF
>NA|TRBD1|TRBV7-3|TRBJ1-4
TGTGCCAGCAGCCGAGCGACAGGGGATAGGGAAAAACTGTTTTTT
CASSRATGDREKLFF
>NA|TRBD1|TRBV3-1/TRBV3-2|TRBJ1-3
TGTGCCAGCAGCCAGGACAGGGTCTCTGGAAACACCATATATTTT
CASSQDRVSGNTIYF
>NA|NA|TRBV13|TRBJ2-3
TGTGCCAGCAGCTCAAAATCAACGCCAGATACGCAGTATTTT
CASSSKSTPDTQYF
>NA|NA|TRBV5-6|TRBJ2-5
TGTGCCAGCAGCTTCAGGGAGACCCAGTACTTC
CASSFRETQYF
>NA|NA|TRBV9|TRBJ2-5
TGTGCCAGCAGCGTAGGTGGGGGCCAAGAGACCCAGTACTTC
CASSVGGGQETQYF
>NA|TRBD1|TRBV7-6|TRBJ1-4
TGTGCCAGCAGCCTAAGGTTCTGGGACAGCAATGAAAAACTGTTTTTT
CASSLRFWDSNEKLFF
>NA|NA|TRBV5-1|TRBJ1-3
TGCGCCAGCAGCTCAGACTCTGGAAACACCATATATTTT
CASSSDSGNTIYF
>once|TRBD1|TRBV11-2|TRBJ1-2
TGTGCCAGCAGCCCGGGACAGACCTATGGCTACACCTTC
CASSPGQTYGYTF
>NA|NA|TRBV7-2|TRBJ1-1
TGTGCCAGCAGCGCCGCCGGTGGGGTGAACACTGAAGCTTTCTTT
CASSAAGGVNTEAFF
>NA|NA|TRBV19|TRBJ2-2
TGTGCCAGTAGTATGGGAGCGCCAGGCGGGGAGCTGTTTTTT
CASSMGAPGGELFF
>NA|TRBD1|TRBV29-1|TRBJ1-2
TGCAGCGCCTACAGGGGCTCAGGGTATGGCTACACCTTC
CSAYRGSGYGYTF
>NA|NA|TRBV18|TRBJ1-3
TGTGCCAGCTCAAAGGACCACTCTGGAAACACCATATATTTT
CASSKDHSGNTIYF
>NA|TRBD1|TRBV2|TRBJ1-1
TGTGCCAGCTCAAGGGACAGGGGGGGCACTGAAGCTTTCTTT
CASSRDRGGTEAFF
>NA|NA|TRBV6-2/TRBV6-3|TRBJ2-5
TGTGCCAGCAGTTACTCGAGGGTGGAGACCCAGTACTTC
CASSYSRVETQYF
>NA|TRBD2|TRBV7-6|TRBJ2-5
TGTGCCAGCAGCTTAATAGCGGGGGGTCAAGAGACCCAGTACTTC
CASSLIAGGQETQYF
>NA|NA|TRBV19|TRBJ2-5
TGTGCCAGTAGTATAGGAAAAGTTTTACGCCAAGAGACCCAGTACTTC
CASSIGKVLRQETQYF
>NA|NA|TRBV2|TRBJ1-2
TGTGCCAGCAGTGAAGCACTTCGGGTGAACCACCTCTTCTATGGCTACACCTTC
CASSEALRVNHLFYGYTF
>NA|NA|TRBV2|TRBJ1-5
TGTGCCAGCGGGGGCAGACTCGAGCCCCAGCATTTT
CASGGRLEPQHF
>NA|NA|TRBV2|TRBJ2-1
TGTGCCAGCAGTGAATATGGGGGCAATGAGCAGTTCTTC
CASSEYGGNEQFF